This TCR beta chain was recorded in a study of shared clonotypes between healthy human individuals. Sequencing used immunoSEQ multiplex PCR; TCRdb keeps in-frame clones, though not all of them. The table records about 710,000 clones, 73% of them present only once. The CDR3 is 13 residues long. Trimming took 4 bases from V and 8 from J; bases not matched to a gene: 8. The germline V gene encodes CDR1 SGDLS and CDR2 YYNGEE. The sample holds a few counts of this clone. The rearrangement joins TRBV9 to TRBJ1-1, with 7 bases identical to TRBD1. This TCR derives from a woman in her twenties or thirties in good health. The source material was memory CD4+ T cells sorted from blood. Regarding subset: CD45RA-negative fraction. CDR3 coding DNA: TGTGCCAGCAGCAGAACGGACAGGTCGGAAGCTTTCTTT. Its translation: CASSRTDRSEAFF.